This TCR beta chain was obtained from a study of blood T cells in healthy people across ages. A second PCR of roughly 7 to 11 cycles used a sample-barcoded 5' primer and a J-beta primer mix. Each CDR3 protein gets one entry after TCRdb re-called the 5' RACE reads with MiXCR. The sample has some 760,000 distinct CDR3 sequences; 20% to 30% are singletons. The CDR3 is 13 residues long. Trimming cost V 1 base and J 8 bases; bases outside gene matches: 4. CDR1 is SEHNR and CDR2 is FQNEAQ in the germline V gene (reference sequence). This sample also belongs to another study, concerning T cells of mothers and their children.

The sample was blood. The rearrangement joins TRBV7-9 to TRBJ1-2, with 7 bases identical to TRBD1. This TCR was recovered from a boy between 10 and 17 years old in good health. CDR3 residues: CASSLGGTVGYTF. The CDR3 nucleotides read TGTGCCAGCAGCTTAGGGGGGACAGTCGGCTACACCTTC.